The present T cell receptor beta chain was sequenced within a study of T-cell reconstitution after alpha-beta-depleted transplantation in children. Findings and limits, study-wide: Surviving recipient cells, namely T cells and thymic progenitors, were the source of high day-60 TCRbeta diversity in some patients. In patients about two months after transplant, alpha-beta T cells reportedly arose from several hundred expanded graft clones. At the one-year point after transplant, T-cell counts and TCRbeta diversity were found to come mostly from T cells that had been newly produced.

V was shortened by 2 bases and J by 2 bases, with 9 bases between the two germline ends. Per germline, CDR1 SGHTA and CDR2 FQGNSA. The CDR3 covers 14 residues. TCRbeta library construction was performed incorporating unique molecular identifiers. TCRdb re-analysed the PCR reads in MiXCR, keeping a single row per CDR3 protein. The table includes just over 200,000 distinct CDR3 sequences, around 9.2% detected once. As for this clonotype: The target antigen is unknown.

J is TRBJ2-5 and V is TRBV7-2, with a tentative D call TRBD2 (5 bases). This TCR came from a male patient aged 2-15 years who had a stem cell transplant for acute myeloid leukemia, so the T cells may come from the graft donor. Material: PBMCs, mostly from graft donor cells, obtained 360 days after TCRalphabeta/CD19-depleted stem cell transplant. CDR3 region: CASSLRRQQETQYF. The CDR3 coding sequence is TGTGCCAGCAGCTTACGGAGGCAGCAAGAGACCCAGTACTTC.